These T cell receptor beta chains were read from a single sample in a study of OX40 agonist ivuxolimab in advanced cancers. Profiling relied on immunoSEQ multiplex PCR, and the TCRdb table lists in-frame clones only, not all of them. The sample yields about 59,000 clones, around 82% seen once. This material consisted of CD4+ or CD8+ T cells sorted from blood, taken in a trial of the OX40 agonist ivuxolimab. The receptors shown here come from an adult with an advanced solid tumor such as melanoma, head and neck, liver or kidney cancer. CDR3s include the opening cysteine and the closing phenylalanine or tryptophan. Each record gives: J gene, V gene, D gene, clone size, CDR3 DNA, CDR3 protein. The D gene is left open where the match is weak. Rows give clone size only sometimes, using once, few, many, or a class for an expanded clone.

TRBJ1-4 | TRBV5-4 | NA | NA | TGTGCCAGCAGCTTGGGGCAAAGTAATGAAAAACTGTTTTTT | CASSLGQSNEKLFF
TRBJ2-1 | TRBV28 | NA | once | TGTGCCAGCACCCCGGGGGGCGGGAGCTGGGACAATGAGCAGTTCTTC | CASTPGGGSWDNEQFF
TRBJ2-6 | TRBV5-1 | NA | NA | TGCGCCAGCAGCTTGGGATCCCCTGCCGTCCTGACTTTC | CASSLGSPAVLTF
TRBJ2-3 | TRBV6-6 | NA | NA | TGTGCCATCAGTGATGCTAATACGCAGTATTTT | CAISDANTQYF
TRBJ1-1 | TRBV5-1 | TRBD1 | NA | TGCGCCAGCAGCCCCGACAGGGAGTACACTGAAGCTTTCTTT | CASSPDREYTEAFF
TRBJ2-7 | TRBV7-2 | NA | NA | TGTGCCAGCAGCTCCGGACAGGGAGGGTACGAGCAGTACTTC | CASSSGQGGYEQYF
TRBJ2-7 | TRBV2 | NA | NA | TGTGCCAGCAGACAAAGTCGGGGATCCTACGAGCAGTACTTC | CASRQSRGSYEQYF
TRBJ1-2 | TRBV5-1 | NA | NA | TGCGCCAGCAGCTTGGACCCACTTAAGATGGGCTACACCTTC | CASSLDPLKMGYTF
TRBJ1-5 | TRBV11-3 | TRBD1 | NA | TGTGCCAGCAGCTTAGGGGACAGGGTTGGGTTAAGCAATCAGCCCCAGCATTTT | CASSLGDRVGLSNQPQHF
TRBJ2-3 | TRBV7-2 | NA | NA | TGTGCCAGCAGCTTAATGTCGACAGATACGCAGTATTTT | CASSLMSTDTQYF
TRBJ1-1 | TRBV9 | NA | NA | TGTGCCAGCAGCGCGACTCAGGGGAACACTGAAGCTTTCTTT | CASSATQGNTEAFF
TRBJ1-5 | TRBV20-1 | NA | NA | TGCAGTGTAGGGCCACAGCCCCAGCATTTT | CSVGPQPQHF
TRBJ1-2 | TRBV5-5 | NA | NA | TGTGCCAGCAGCGGGCAGGGCGCCAGCTATGGCTACACCTTC | CASSGQGASYGYTF
TRBJ2-5 | TRBV5-1 | TRBD2 | NA | TGCGCCAGCAGCACGAACCTAGCGGACCGAGGGGAGACCCAGTACTTC | CASSTNLADRGETQYF
TRBJ1-1 | TRBV5-5 | NA | NA | TGTGCCAGCAGCTCCATTGGGAACACTGAAGCTTTCTTT | CASSSIGNTEAFF
TRBJ2-7 | TRBV5-1 | NA | NA | TGCGCCAGCAGCGTCAGCCCCAGAGAGGAGCAGTACTTC | CASSVSPREEQYF
TRBJ1-5 | TRBV19 | NA | NA | TGTGCCAGTCGTCCCCTTGGCAATCAGCCCCAGCATTTT | CASRPLGNQPQHF
TRBJ2-6 | TRBV5-6 | NA | NA | TGTGCCAGCAGCTTGTATGGAAAAATCGTCCTGACTTTC | CASSLYGKIVLTF
TRBJ2-2 | TRBV10-3 | NA | NA | TGTGCCATCAGGCCCGGACAGACCGGGGAGCTGTTTTTT | CAIRPGQTGELFF
TRBJ2-2 | TRBV6-1 | NA | NA | TGTGCCAGCAGGCTAGAGGGGTCAGCCGGGGAGCTGTTTTTT | CASRLEGSAGELFF
TRBJ1-3 | TRBV9 | NA | NA | TGTGCCAGCAGCGTAGAGGCAGTCGTTGGAAACACCATATATTTT | CASSVEAVVGNTIYF
TRBJ2-2 | TRBV11-2 | NA | NA | TGTGCCAGCAGCTTCTCCAGGGCGGGGACCGGGGAGCTGTTTTTT | CASSFSRAGTGELFF
TRBJ2-2 | TRBV7-3 | TRBD2 | NA | TGTGCCAGCAGCTTAACTCTAGCGGGGTTCACCGGGGAGCTGTTTTTT | CASSLTLAGFTGELFF
TRBJ2-1 | TRBV7-3 | NA | NA | TGTGCCAGCAGCCCCCCAGCGGATGGCTCCTACAATGAGCAGTTCTTC | CASSPPADGSYNEQFF
TRBJ2-7 | TRBV18 | NA | NA | TGTGCCAGCTCACCACCGTTGGGGGCACACGAGCAGTACTTC | CASSPPLGAHEQYF
TRBJ1-1 | TRBV10-3 | NA | NA | TGTGCCAGTACCGGGACCCTGAACACTGAAGCTTTCTTT | CASTGTLNTEAFF
TRBJ2-1 | TRBV27 | NA | NA | TGTGCCAGCAGTTCCCCACCTTCCTACAATGAGCAGTTCTTC | CASSSPPSYNEQFF
TRBJ2-3 | TRBV15 | TRBD2 | NA | TGTGCCACCAGCAGAGGACTAGCGGCTAGCACAGATACGCAGTATTTT | CATSRGLAASTDTQYF
TRBJ2-7 | TRBV27 | NA | NA | TGTGCCAGCAGTTTAACCGGGACACCCTACGAGCAGTACTTC | CASSLTGTPYEQYF